The clone carrying this T cell receptor (beta chain) has just a few counts. Its antigen is not known. V lost 2 bases to trimming and J lost 7 bases, with 6 bases between them. Per germline, CDR1 SGHDT and CDR2 YYEEEE. This CDR3 has 11 residues. This specimen comes from a study of response to subunit inactivated influenza vaccine. The study, taken as a whole, reports: Only a handful of new T cells, the authors suggested, are recruited with each seasonal influenza vaccination.

TCRdb independently ran MiXCR on the RT-PCR reads; one entry per CDR3 protein. This sample has roughly 700,000 distinct CDR3 sequences, with 11% to 15% found just once. The sequenced sample was PBMCs from blood, obtained 14 to 15 days before vaccination. The clonotype comes from a man aged 50 to 60 who received an inactivated influenza vaccine. The chain couples TRBV5-6 to TRBJ2-5, with D hard to call. The CDR3 coding sequence is TGTGCCAGCAGCTTCCCAGTGACCCAGTACTTC. It codes for CASSFPVTQYF.